This T cell receptor beta chain was captured in a study of blood T cells in healthy people across ages. General observations from the study: Older individuals had lower TCR beta diversity per million T cells (the decline was roughly linear).

This clonotype has just a few counts. Its antigen is still unknown. A second PCR of roughly 7 to 11 cycles used a sample-barcoded 5' primer and a J-beta primer mix. Template switching added a 12-random-nucleotide identifier to every cDNA molecule. TCRdb independently ran MiXCR on the 5' RACE reads; one entry per CDR3 protein. The data show about 1.6 million distinct CDR3 sequences, 30% to 40% seen once. Per sample, extraction of total RNA gave at least 5.5 micrograms in every case. The germline V gene encodes CDR1 SGHDT and CDR2 YYEEEE. The CDR3 is 14 residues long. Trimming stripped 4 bases from V and 4 bases from J, with 14 bases between.

The sample taken for sequencing was blood. The receptor was derived from a woman aged 25 to 39 in good health. The chain uses TRBV5-6 and TRBJ1-1; D not resolved. CDR3 sequence: CASSLRVVGTEAFF. In nucleotides, the CDR3 is TGTGCCAGCAGCCTACGCGTAGTGGGCACTGAAGCTTTCTTT.